The source of this TCR beta chain is a study of shared clonotypes between healthy human individuals. Across the whole study: Three plates were used per donor for CD4 naive, three for CD4 memory, two for CD8 naive and one for CD8 memory. Study-level points and caveats: There were few donors, and this limited the genetic and exposure-history diversity represented. Memory subsets generally showed lower estimated richness than naive subsets.

A deep-level run was used for the assay. Profiled with immunoSEQ multiplex PCR; TCRdb holds only in-frame clones, not every one. The sample lists millions of clones, approximately 92% occurring once. Notes on this clone: No antigen is known for it.

Germline values: CDR1 SGHRS, CDR2 YFSETQ. V shed 4 bases and J 3 bases; nucleotides not matched to a gene: 6. This CDR3 is 14 amino acids long. The chain combines TRBV5-1 with TRBJ1-2, with 7 bases that match TRBD1. The sequencing sample was made of naive CD4+ T cells sorted from blood. Sample subset: CD45RA+ positively selected. This receptor was obtained from a man younger than 35 in good health. The CDR3 nucleotides are TGCGCCAGCAGCGGACGTACAGGGGACTATGGCTACACCTTC. Translation gives CASSGRTGDYGYTF.